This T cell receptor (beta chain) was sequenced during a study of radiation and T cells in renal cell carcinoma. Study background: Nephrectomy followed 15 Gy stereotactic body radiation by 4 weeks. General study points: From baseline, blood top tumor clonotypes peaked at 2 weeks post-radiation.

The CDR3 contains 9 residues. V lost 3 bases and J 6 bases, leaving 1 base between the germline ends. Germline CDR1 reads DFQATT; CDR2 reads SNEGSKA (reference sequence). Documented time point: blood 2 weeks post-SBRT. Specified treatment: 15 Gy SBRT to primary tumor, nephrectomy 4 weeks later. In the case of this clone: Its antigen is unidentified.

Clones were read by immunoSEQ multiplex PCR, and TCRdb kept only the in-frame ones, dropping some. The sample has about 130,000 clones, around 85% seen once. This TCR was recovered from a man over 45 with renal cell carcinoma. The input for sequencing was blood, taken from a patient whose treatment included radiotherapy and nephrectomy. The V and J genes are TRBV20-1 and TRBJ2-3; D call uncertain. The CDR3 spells CSASDTQYF. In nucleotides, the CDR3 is TGCAGTGCTAGCGATACGCAGTATTTT.